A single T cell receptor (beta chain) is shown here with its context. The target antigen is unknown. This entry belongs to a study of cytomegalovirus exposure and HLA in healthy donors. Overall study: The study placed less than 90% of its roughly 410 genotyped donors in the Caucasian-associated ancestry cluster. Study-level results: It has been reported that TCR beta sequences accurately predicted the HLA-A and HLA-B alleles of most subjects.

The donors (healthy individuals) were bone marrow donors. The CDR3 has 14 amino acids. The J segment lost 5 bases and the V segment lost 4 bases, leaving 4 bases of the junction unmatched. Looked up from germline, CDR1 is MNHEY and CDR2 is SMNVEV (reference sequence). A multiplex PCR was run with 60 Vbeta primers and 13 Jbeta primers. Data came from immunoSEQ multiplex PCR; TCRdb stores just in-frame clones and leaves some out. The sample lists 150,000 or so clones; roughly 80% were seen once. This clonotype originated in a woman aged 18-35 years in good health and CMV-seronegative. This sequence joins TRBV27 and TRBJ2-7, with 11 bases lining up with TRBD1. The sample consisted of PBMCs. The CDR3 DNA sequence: TGTGCCAGCAGTTCCTGGACAGGGGGCAACGAGCAGTACTTC. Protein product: CASSSWTGGNEQYF.